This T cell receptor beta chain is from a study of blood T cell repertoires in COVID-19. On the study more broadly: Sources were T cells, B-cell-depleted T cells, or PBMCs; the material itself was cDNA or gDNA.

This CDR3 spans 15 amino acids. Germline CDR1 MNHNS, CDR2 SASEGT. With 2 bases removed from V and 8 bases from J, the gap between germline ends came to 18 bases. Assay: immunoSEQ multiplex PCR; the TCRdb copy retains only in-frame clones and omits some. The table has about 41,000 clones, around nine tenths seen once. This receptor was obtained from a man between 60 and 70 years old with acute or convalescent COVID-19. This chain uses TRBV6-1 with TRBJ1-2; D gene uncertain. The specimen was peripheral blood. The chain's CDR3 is CASSETGGSLRGYTF. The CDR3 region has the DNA TGTGCCAGCAGTGAAACTGGAGGCAGCCTCCGGGGCTACACCTTC.